This is a list of T cell receptor beta chains from one sample in a study of T cells after yellow fever vaccination. From the 5' RACE reads, TCRdb called clonotypes with MiXCR, one entry per CDR3 protein. The sample consists of hundreds of thousands of distinct CDR3 sequences, approximately 13% of them appearing once. Sequencing used PBMCs, obtained on the day of the yellow fever booster vaccination. The source of these receptors is a man aged 30 to 39 who received the YFV17D yellow fever vaccine. Each CDR3 is given with its conserved first and last residue. D genes are given only for firm matches. Expanded clones are given a class, and other clones once, few, many or no size at all.

TRBD2	TRBV12-3/TRBV12-4	TRBJ2-7	many	TGTGCCAGCAGTAGGACTAGCCAAGAAAAGGAGCAGTACTTC	CASSRTSQEKEQYF
.	TRBV20-1	TRBJ2-1	.	TGCAGTGCCCCGGGACGAACGGAGCAGTTCTTC	CSAPGRTEQFF
.	TRBV20-1	TRBJ2-5	.	TGCAGTGCTAGAGATCCCTCAGCGGTCCAAGAGACCCAGTACTTC	CSARDPSAVQETQYF
TRBD1	TRBV27	TRBJ1-5	.	TGTGCCAGCAGTCAGGGGGGTTCCGAACAGCCCCAGCATTTT	CASSQGGSEQPQHF
.	TRBV6-1	TRBJ2-2	few	TGTGCCAGCAGCGAAACAGGTTTATCTCGTGGCACCGGGGAGCTGTTTTTT	CASSETGLSRGTGELFF
.	TRBV20-1	TRBJ1-5	.	TGCAGTGCTAGCGAAGGACAGCTTATTTGGGATTTCGGCAATCAGCCCCAGCATTTT	CSASEGQLIWDFGNQPQHF
.	TRBV7-2	TRBJ2-5	few	TGTGCCAGCAGCTTAGACCCTACCGGGACCCAGTACTTC	CASSLDPTGTQYF
TRBD1	TRBV5-1	TRBJ2-7	few	TGCGCCAGCAGCGAGTCGAACAGGGGCTACGAGCAGTACTTC	CASSESNRGYEQYF
TRBD1	TRBV6-5	TRBJ1-5	.	TGTGCCAGCAGTTACCTCCGACAGGGAAATCAGCCCCAGCATTTT	CASSYLRQGNQPQHF
TRBD1	TRBV6-1	TRBJ1-4	few	TGTGCCAGCAGTAGTGCAGGGGGAGGTGAAAAACTGTTTTTT	CASSSAGGGEKLFF
TRBD2	TRBV7-2	TRBJ2-7	few	TGTGCCAGCAGCTCCGGGGGGAGCGAGCAGTACTTC	CASSSGGSEQYF
.	TRBV6-4	TRBJ2-1	.	TGTGCCAGCAGTGCCGCCAATTTGGGCAATGAGCAGTTCTTC	CASSAANLGNEQFF
TRBD1	TRBV7-3	TRBJ2-5	many	TGTGCCAGCGGGACGGGACAGGGGACCCCCGATCAAGAGACCCAGTACTTC	CASGTGQGTPDQETQYF
.	TRBV30	TRBJ2-2	.	TGTGCCTGGTCTCCGGACGGGGGCGAAAACACCGGGGAGCTGTTTTTT	CAWSPDGGENTGELFF
.	TRBV5-5	TRBJ2-2	.	TGTGCCAGCAGCTTGTTTGCGGGATGTCAGACCGGGGAGCTGTTTTTT	CASSLFAGCQTGELFF
TRBD2	TRBV29-1	TRBJ2-2	.	TGCAGCGTTGGACTAGCGGCTAACACCGGGGAGCTGTTTTTT	CSVGLAANTGELFF
TRBD1	TRBV14	TRBJ2-1	many	TGTGCCAGCAGCCCACCGGGACAGGGGGCCTACAATGAGCAGTTCTTC	CASSPPGQGAYNEQFF
.	TRBV7-2	TRBJ2-2	.	TGTGCCAGCAGCTCATTAAGTGGGTTCGGGGAGCTGTTTTTT	CASSSLSGFGELFF
TRBD1	TRBV5-1	TRBJ1-6	.	TGCGCCAGCAGCCGGGACAGGGGCGCTGGTTCACCCCTCCACTTT	CASSRDRGAGSPLHF
.	TRBV6-2/TRBV6-3	TRBJ2-1	.	TGTGCCAGCAGGAAAAGGGACTCCGGGAATGAGCAGTTCTTC	CASRKRDSGNEQFF
.	TRBV5-1	TRBJ2-1	many	TGCGCCAGCAGCGTGGGAATCGTGGATGAGCAGTTCTTC	CASSVGIVDEQFF
.	TRBV12-3/TRBV12-4	TRBJ1-5	few	TGTGCCAGCACCCTCAGGGCAGGGCGCGCCCCCCAGCCCCAGCATTTT	CASTLRAGRAPQPQHF
.	TRBV6-5	TRBJ2-1	few	TGTGCCAGCAGTTACAGGGGACCGAACAATGAGCAGTTCTTC	CASSYRGPNNEQFF
.	TRBV29-1	TRBJ1-2	few	TGCAGCCTTTTAGGCTCCTATGGCTACACCTTC	CSLLGSYGYTF
.	TRBV20-1	TRBJ2-5	.	TGCAGTGCTAGAGATAGCCTGAAAGGGACCCAGTACTTC	CSARDSLKGTQYF
.	TRBV10-3	TRBJ2-1	few	TGTGCCATCAGTGAGAGACAGGACAATGAGCAGTTCTTC	CAISERQDNEQFF
.	TRBV6-5	TRBJ1-6	.	TGTGCCAGCAGTTACTCTTTAGGCGGAACGGGGCTGGATTCACCCCTCCACTTT	CASSYSLGGTGLDSPLHF
TRBD2	TRBV6-1	TRBJ2-3	.	TGTGCCAGCGCTGCCGCTAGCGGGATTACAGATACGCAGTATTTT	CASAAASGITDTQYF
.	TRBV21-1	TRBJ2-5	.	TGTGCCAGCAGCAAAGGGAGAGTTCGGGAGACCCAGTACTTC	CASSKGRVRETQYF
.	TRBV7-2	TRBJ2-7	.	TGTGCCAGCAGCCTACTAGCAGTCGCCTACGAGCAGTACTTC	CASSLLAVAYEQYF
.	TRBV25-1	TRBJ2-3	few	TGTGCCAGCAATGGTACGCAGTATTTT	CASNGTQYF
.	TRBV4-2	TRBJ2-7	few	TGTGCCAGCAGCCTCGAGGACGACAGCAACTACGAGCAGTACTTC	CASSLEDDSNYEQYF
.	TRBV9	TRBJ1-1	few	TGTGCCAGCAGCGTAGACGGACGGAGGAACACTGAAGCTTTCTTT	CASSVDGRRNTEAFF
.	TRBV6-2/TRBV6-3	TRBJ1-5	few	TGTGCCAGCAGTTACTCGTGGGATCAGCCCCAGCATTTT	CASSYSWDQPQHF
.	TRBV10-3	TRBJ2-5	few	TGTGCCATCGGGGTCGGGATGGAGACCCAGTACTTC	CAIGVGMETQYF
TRBD2	TRBV28	TRBJ2-7	.	TGTGCCAGTAAAGGACTAGCGGGATTCTACGAGCAGTACTTC	CASKGLAGFYEQYF
.	TRBV19	TRBJ2-7	.	TGTGCCAGTTCGAACGGAGCGGGCCAAACCTACGAGCAGTACTTC	CASSNGAGQTYEQYF
.	TRBV28	TRBJ1-2	few	TGTGCCAGCAGTTTACGTGGGGCAGGGGCTAACTATGGCTACACCTTC	CASSLRGAGANYGYTF
.	TRBV3-1	TRBJ2-1	.	TGTGCCAGCAGCCAAGACACCGGGGGAGCGAGTGAGCAGTTCTTC	CASSQDTGGASEQFF
.	TRBV12-3/TRBV12-4	TRBJ2-5	.	TGTGCCAGCAGTCTGGCGTCAGGGCTGCCGGTCTACTTC	CASSLASGLPVYF
TRBD2	TRBV6-1	TRBJ2-7	few	TGTGCCAGCAGCGAAGCGGGAGGGCCCTACGAGCAGTACTTC	CASSEAGGPYEQYF
TRBD2	TRBV29-1	TRBJ2-3	.	TGCAGCGTTGCTGCGGGGGGATACACAGATACGCAGTATTTT	CSVAAGGYTDTQYF
.	TRBV5-1	TRBJ1-5	few	TGCGCCAGCAGCCCCTCGGGCCAGGGGAATCAGCCCCAGCATTTT	CASSPSGQGNQPQHF
.	TRBV28	TRBJ2-7	.	TGTGCCAGCAGTTCACTCGGCCTGAGACAGGCGTTC	CASSSLGLRQAF